This T cell receptor beta chain came from a study of T-cell reconstitution after alpha-beta-depleted transplantation in children. Overall study findings and caveats: Some patients' high day-60 TCRbeta diversity was attributed to recipient cells surviving conditioning. Newly generated T cells supplied most T-cell counts and diversity one year post-transplant. It was reported that alpha-beta T cells came from several hundred expanded graft clones (about two months after transplant).

Preparing the TCRbeta library involved the use of unique molecular identifiers. One entry per CDR3 protein, called by TCRdb with MiXCR from the PCR reads. Among 500,000 to 650,000 distinct CDR3 sequences listed, around 13% were seen once. This clonotype has a handful of counts. The antigen is not known. The CDR3 extends over 14 amino acids. Germline V CDR1 and CDR2: SGDLS, YYNGEE. V was clipped by 0 bases and J by 7 bases, with 11 bases between them. This sequence originates from a male patient between 10 and 17 years old who had a stem cell transplant for acute myeloid leukemia, so the T cells may come from the graft donor. The sample here was PBMCs, mostly from graft donor cells, taken 360 days after TCRalphabeta/CD19-depleted stem cell transplant. The V gene is TRBV9, the J gene TRBJ2-1; the D gene is possibly TRBD2 (6 bases). This chain's CDR3 is CASSVAGEGNEQFF. CDR3 sequence (DNA): TGTGCCAGCAGCGTAGCGGGGGAAGGGAATGAGCAGTTCTTC.